This T cell receptor beta chain was found in a study of blood T cell repertoires in COVID-19. Study details: PBMCs, B-cell-depleted T cells, or T cells were the source of the cDNA or gDNA that made up the material.

CDR1 MNHEY and CDR2 SVGAGI come from the germline V gene. Trimming cost V 9 bases and J 5 bases; bases outside gene matches: 5. The CDR3 is made up of 13 amino acids. Per the original data handling: From reference gene primer amplification, estimates of nucleated cell counts were derived. Method: immunoSEQ multiplex PCR; TCRdb's copy keeps in-frame clones and lacks some. V, J and clone size are taken as reported in that table, and D and trimming were inferred from the DNA itself. The sample comprises about 150,000 clones, roughly nine tenths of which are singletons, and 2% to 3% rests with the top ten.

The sample was peripheral blood. The V gene is TRBV6-5, the J gene TRBJ2-5, with TRBD2 identical over 11 bases. The TCR was taken from a woman in her seventies with acute or convalescent COVID-19. CDR3 nucleotides: TGTGCCAGTTCTAGCGGGGGGTGGGAGACCCAGTACTTC. Translating it yields CASSSGGWETQYF.